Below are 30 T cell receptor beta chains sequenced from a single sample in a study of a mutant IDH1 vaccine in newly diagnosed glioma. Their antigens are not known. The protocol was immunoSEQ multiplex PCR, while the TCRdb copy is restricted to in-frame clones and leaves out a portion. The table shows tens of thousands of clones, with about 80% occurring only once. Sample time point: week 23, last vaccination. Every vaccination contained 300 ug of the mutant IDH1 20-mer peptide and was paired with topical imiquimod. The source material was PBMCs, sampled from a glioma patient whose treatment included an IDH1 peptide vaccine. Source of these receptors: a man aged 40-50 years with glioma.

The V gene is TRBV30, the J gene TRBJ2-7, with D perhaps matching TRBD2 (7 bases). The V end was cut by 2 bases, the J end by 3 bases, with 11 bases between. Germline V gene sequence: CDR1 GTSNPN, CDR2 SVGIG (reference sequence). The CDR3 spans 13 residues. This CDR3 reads CAWSIGGDYEQYF. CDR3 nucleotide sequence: TGTGCCTGGAGTATAGGGGGGGACTACGAGCAGTACTTC.

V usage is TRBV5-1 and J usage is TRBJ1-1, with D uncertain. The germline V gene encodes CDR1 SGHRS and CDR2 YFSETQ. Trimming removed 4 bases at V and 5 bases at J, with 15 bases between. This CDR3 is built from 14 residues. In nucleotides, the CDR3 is TGCGCCAGCAGCCCTACCTCAGATTGGACTGAAGCTTTCTTT. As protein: CASSPTSDWTEAFF. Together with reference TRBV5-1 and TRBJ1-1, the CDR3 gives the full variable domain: KAGVTQTPRYLIKTRGQQVTLSCSPISGHRSVSWYQQTPGQGLQFLFEYFSETQRNKGNFPGRFSGRQFSNSRSEMNVSTLELGDSALYLCASSPTSDWTEAFFGQGTRLTVV.

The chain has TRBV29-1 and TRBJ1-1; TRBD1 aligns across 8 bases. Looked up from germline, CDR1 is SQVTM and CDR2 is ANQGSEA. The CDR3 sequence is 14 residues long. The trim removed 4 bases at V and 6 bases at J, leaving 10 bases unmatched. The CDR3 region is CSVVRRGQWSEAFF. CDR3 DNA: TGCAGCGTTGTTCGCAGGGGGCAATGGTCTGAAGCTTTCTTT.

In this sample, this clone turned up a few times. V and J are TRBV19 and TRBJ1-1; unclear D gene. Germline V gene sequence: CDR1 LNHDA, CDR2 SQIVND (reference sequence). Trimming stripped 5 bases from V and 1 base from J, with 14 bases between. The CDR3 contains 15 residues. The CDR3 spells CASSFRGIGNTEAFF. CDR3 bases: TGTGCCAGTAGTTTTCGAGGGATTGGGAACACTGAAGCTTTCTTT. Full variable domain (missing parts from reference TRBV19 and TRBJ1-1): DGGITQSPKYLFRKEGQNVTLSCEQNLNHDAMYWYRQDPGQGLRLIYYSQIVNDFQKGDIAEGYSVSREKKESFPLTVTSAQKNPTAFYLCASSFRGIGNTEAFFGQGTRLTVV.

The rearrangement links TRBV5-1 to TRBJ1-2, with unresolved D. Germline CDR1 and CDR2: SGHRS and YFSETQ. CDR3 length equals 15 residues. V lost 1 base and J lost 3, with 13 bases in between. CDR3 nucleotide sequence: TGCGCCAGCAGCTTGTGGTCCCCGGTCGACTATGGCTACACCTTC. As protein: CASSLWSPVDYGYTF. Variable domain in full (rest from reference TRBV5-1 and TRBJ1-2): KAGVTQTPRYLIKTRGQQVTLSCSPISGHRSVSWYQQTPGQGLQFLFEYFSETQRNKGNFPGRFSGRQFSNSRSEMNVSTLELGDSALYLCASSLWSPVDYGYTFGSGTRLTVV.

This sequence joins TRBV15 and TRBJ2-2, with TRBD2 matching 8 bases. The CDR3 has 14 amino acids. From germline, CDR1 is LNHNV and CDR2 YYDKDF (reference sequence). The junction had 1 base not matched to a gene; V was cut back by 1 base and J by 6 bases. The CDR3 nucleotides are TGTGCCACCAGCAGAGTGCGGGGGGCCGGGGAGCTGTTTTTT. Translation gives CATSRVRGAGELFF. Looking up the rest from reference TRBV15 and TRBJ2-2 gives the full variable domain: DAMVIQNPRYQVTQFGKPVTLSCSQTLNHNVMYWYQQKSSQAPKLLFHYYDKDFNNEADTPDNFQSRRPNTSFCFLDIRSPGLGDTAMYLCATSRVRGAGELFFGEGSRLTVL.

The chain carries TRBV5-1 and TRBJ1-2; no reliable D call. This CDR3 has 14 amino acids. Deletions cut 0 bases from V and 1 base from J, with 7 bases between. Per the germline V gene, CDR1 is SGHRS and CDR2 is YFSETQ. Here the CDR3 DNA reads TGCGCCAGCAGCTTGGATTGGGGTAACTATGGCTACACCTTC. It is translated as CASSLDWGNYGYTF.

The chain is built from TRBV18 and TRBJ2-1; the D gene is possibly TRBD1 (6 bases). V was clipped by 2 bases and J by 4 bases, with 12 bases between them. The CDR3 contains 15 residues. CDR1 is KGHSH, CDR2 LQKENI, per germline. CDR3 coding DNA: TGTGCCAGCTCACCAGGACAGAATACTTACAATGAGCAGTTCTTC. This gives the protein CASSPGQNTYNEQFF.

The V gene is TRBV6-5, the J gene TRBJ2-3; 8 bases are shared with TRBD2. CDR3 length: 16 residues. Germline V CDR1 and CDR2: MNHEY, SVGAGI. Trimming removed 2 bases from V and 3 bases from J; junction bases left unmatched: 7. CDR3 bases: TGTGCCAGCAGTTACGAGTCGGGGGGGCGGACAGATACGCAGTATTTT. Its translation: CASSYESGGRTDTQYF.

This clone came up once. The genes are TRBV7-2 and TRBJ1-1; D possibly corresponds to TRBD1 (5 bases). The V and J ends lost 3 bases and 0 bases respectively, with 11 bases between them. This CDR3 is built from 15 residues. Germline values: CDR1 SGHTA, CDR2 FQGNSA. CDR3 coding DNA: TGTGCCAGCAGCTTCGCAGGGCTCATGAACACTGAAGCTTTCTTT. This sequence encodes CASSFAGLMNTEAFF. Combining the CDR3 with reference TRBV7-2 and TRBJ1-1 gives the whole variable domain GAGVSQSPSNKVTEKGKDVELRCDPISGHTALYWYRQSLGQGLEFLIYFQGNSAPDKSGLPSDRFSAERTGGSVSTLTIQRTQQEDSAVYLCASSFAGLMNTEAFFGQGTRLTVV.

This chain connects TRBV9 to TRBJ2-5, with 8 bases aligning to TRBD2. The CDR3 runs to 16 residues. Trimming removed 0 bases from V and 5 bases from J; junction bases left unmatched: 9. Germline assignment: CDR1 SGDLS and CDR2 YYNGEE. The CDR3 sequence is CASSVDDRGGKETQYF. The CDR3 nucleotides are TGTGCCAGCAGCGTAGATGATCGGGGGGGCAAGGAGACCCAGTACTTC.

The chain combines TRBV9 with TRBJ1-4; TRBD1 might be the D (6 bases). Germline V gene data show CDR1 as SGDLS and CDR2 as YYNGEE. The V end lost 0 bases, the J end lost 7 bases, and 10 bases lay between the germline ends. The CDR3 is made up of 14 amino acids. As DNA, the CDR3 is TGTGCCAGCAGCGTAGGGGGGGCGGGTGAAAAACTGTTTTTT. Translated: CASSVGGAGEKLFF. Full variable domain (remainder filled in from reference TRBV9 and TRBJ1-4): DSGVTQTPKHLITATGQRVTLRCSPRSGDLSVYWYQQSLDQGLQFLIQYYNGEERAKGNILERFSAQQFPDLHSELNLSSLELGDSALYFCASSVGGAGEKLFFGSGTQLSVL.

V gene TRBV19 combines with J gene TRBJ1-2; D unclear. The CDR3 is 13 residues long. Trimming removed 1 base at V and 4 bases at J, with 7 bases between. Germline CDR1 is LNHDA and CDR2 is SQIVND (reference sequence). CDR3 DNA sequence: TGTGCCAGTAGTATAGGGATGGGCTATGGCTACACCTTC. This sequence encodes CASSIGMGYGYTF.

The CDR3 nucleotides are TGCGCCAGCAGCCAAGGGGTCGGTTCACCCCTCCACTTT. Protein sequence: CASSQGVGSPLHF. This chain connects TRBV4-1 to TRBJ1-6; D not resolved. The CDR3 runs 13 residues. Looked up from germline, CDR1 is MGHRA and CDR2 is YSYEKL. The germline V and J ends were trimmed by 1 base and 9 bases, with 7 bases remaining between them.

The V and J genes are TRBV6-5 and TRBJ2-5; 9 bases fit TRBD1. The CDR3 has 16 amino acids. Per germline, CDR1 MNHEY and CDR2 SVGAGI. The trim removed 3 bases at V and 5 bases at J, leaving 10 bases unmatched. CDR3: CASSYSRTGAGETQYF. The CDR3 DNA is TGTGCCAGCAGTTATTCGCGGACAGGGGCTGGGGAGACCCAGTACTTC.

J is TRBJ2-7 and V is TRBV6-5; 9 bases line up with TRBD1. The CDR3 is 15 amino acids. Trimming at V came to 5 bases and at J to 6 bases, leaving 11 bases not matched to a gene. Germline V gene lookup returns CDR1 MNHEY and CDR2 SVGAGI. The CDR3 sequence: CASSVPGQGPSEQYF. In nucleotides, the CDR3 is TGTGCCAGCAGTGTACCGGGACAGGGACCTAGCGAGCAGTACTTC.

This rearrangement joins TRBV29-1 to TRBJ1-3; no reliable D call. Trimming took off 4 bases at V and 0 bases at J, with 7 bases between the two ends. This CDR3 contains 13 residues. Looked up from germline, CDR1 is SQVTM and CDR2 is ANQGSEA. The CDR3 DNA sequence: TGCAGCGTTGCCTGGAGCTCTGGAAACACCATATATTTT. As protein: CSVAWSSGNTIYF.

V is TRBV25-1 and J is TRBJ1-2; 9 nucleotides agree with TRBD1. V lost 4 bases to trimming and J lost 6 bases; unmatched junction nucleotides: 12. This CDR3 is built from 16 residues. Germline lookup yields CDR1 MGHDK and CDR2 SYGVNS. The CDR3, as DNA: TGTGCCAGCAGTGGGGGACCGGGACAGGGTTTTGATGGCTACACCTTC. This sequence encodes CASSGGPGQGFDGYTF.

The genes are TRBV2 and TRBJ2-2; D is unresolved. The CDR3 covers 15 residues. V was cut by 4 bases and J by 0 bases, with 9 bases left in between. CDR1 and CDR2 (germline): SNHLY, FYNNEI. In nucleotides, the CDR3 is TGTGCCAGCAGTGGGTGGCCGCCGAACACCGGGGAGCTGTTTTTT. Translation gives CASSGWPPNTGELFF.

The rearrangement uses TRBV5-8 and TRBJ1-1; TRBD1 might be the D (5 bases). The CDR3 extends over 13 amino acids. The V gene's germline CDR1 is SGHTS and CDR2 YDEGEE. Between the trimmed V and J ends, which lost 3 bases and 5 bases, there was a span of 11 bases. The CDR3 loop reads CASSSRWGTEAFF. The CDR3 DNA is TGTGCCAGCAGCTCGCGCTGGGGGACTGAAGCTTTCTTT.

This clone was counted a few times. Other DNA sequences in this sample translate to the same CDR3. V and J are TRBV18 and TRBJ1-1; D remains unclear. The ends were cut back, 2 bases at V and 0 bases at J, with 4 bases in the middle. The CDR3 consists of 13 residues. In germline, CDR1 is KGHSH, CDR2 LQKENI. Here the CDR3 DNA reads TGTGCCAGCTCACCATCCGTGAACACTGAAGCTTTCTTT. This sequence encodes CASSPSVNTEAFF.

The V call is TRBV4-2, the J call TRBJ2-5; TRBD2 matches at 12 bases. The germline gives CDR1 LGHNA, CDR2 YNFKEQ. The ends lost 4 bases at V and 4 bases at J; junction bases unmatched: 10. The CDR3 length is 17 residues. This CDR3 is CASSPATSGGTRETQYF. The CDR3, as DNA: TGTGCCAGCAGCCCTGCTACTAGCGGGGGGACGCGAGAGACCCAGTACTTC.

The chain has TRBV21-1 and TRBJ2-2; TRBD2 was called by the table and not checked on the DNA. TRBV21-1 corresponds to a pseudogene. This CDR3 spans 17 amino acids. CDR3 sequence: CASSQVTSGAYCGELFF. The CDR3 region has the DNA TGTGCCAGCAGCCAAGTCACTAGCGGGGCGTACTGTGGGGAGCTGTTTTTT.

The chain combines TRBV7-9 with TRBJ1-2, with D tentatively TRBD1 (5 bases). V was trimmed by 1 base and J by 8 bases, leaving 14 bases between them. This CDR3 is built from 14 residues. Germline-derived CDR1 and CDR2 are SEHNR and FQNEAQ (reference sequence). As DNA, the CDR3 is TGTGCCAGCAGCTTAGGCCAAGGGACGGGAGGCTACACCTTC. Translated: CASSLGQGTGGYTF.

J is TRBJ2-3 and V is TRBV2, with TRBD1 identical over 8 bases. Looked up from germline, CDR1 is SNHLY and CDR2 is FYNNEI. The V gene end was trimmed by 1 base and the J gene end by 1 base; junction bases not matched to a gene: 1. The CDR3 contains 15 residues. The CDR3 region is CASSEGGQGTDTQYF. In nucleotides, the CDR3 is TGTGCCAGCAGTGAAGGGGGACAGGGCACAGATACGCAGTATTTT. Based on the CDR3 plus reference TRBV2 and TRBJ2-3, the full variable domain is EPEVTQTPSHQVTQMGQEVILRCVPISNHLYFYWYRQILGQKVEFLVSFYNNEISEKSEIFDDQFSVERPDGSNFTLKIRSTKLEDSAMYFCASSEGGQGTDTQYFGPGTRLTVL.

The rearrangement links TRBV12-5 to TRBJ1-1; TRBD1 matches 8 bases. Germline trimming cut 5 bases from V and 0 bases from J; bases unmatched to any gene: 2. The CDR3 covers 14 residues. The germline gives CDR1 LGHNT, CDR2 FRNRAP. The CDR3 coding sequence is TGTGCTAGTGGTCGACAGGGGATGAACACTGAAGCTTTCTTT. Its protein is CASGRQGMNTEAFF.

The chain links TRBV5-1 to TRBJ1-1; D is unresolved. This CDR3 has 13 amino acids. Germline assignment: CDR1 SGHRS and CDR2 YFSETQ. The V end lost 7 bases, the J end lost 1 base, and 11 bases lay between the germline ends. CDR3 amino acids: CASGLGRNTEAFF. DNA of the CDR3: TGCGCCAGCGGCCTCGGACGGAACACTGAAGCTTTCTTT.

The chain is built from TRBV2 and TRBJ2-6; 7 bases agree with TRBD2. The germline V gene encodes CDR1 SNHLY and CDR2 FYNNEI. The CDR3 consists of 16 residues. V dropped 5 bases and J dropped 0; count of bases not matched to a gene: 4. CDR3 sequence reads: CASSRGGTSGANVLTF. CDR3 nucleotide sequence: TGTGCCAGCAGTCGGGGAGGGACCTCTGGGGCCAACGTCCTGACTTTC.

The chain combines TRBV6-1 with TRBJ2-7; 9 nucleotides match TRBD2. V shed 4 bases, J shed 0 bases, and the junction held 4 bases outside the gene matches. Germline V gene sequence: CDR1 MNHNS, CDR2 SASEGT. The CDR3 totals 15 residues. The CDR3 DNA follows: TGTGCCAGCAGTGGGACTAGCGAGAGCTCCTACGAGCAGTACTTC. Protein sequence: CASSGTSESSYEQYF.

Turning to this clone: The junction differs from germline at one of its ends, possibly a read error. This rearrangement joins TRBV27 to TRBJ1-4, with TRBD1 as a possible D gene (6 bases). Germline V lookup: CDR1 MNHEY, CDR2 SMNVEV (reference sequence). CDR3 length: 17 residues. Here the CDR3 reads CHRASRGVSSINEKLFF. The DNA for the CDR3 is TGCCACCGCGCAAGCAGGGGTGTTTCCTCTATTAATGAAAAACTGTTTTTT.